This entry describes one T cell receptor beta chain. Original data processing: Nucleated cell counts were estimated from reference gene primer amplification. This table comes from immunoSEQ multiplex PCR, and its TCRdb copy is limited to in-frame clones, with some not included. D and trimming were read from the DNA, whereas the V and J calls and clone size are those reported in that table. The repertoire includes more than 75,000 clones, over 65% of them detected once, and about 14% sits in the top ten. The germline gives CDR1 SQVTM, CDR2 ANQGSEA. V gave up 4 bases and J gave up 3 bases; unmatched junction bases: 2. This CDR3 contains 13 residues. This record belongs to a study of blood T cell repertoires in COVID-19.

Sequenced material: peripheral blood. J is TRBJ1-5 and V is TRBV29-1, with 8 bases aligning to TRBD1. This clonotype originated in a woman in her seventies with acute or convalescent COVID-19. Here the CDR3 reads CSVADRDNQPQHF. The CDR3 region has the DNA TGCAGCGTTGCGGACAGGGACAATCAGCCCCAGCATTTT.